The rows below give T cell receptor beta chains drawn from one sample of a study of blood T cell repertoires in COVID-19. Assay: immunoSEQ multiplex PCR; the TCRdb copy retains only in-frame clones and omits some. The table lists approximately 250,000 clones, over 80% of them singletons, with approximately 6.3% in the top ten. Sequenced sample: peripheral blood. Source of these receptors: a woman between 55 and 75 years old with active or convalescent COVID-19. Each CDR3 is given with its conserved first and last residue. Fields, in order: CDR3 protein, CDR3 DNA, D gene, J gene, V gene, clone size. The D gene is left open where the match is weak. Not all rows give a size; the values are once, few, many and, for expanded clones, a class.

CASSGGQGASPLHF	TGCGCCAGCAGCGGGGGACAGGGTGCTTCACCCCTCCACTTT	TRBD1	TRBJ1-6	TRBV5-1	.
CASSLGYQETQYF	TGTGCCAGCAGTTTAGGCTATCAAGAGACCCAGTACTTC	.	TRBJ2-5	TRBV12-3/TRBV12-4	once
CASTGLNTEAFF	TGTGCCAGTACAGGGTTGAACACTGAAGCTTTCTTT	.	TRBJ1-1	TRBV19	.
CASSQEAGANVLTF	TGTGCCAGCAGCCAAGAGGCCGGGGCCAACGTCCTGACTTTC	.	TRBJ2-6	TRBV3-1/TRBV3-2	.
CASSGQGDSGNTIYF	TGTGCCAGTAGTGGACAGGGAGACTCTGGAAACACCATATATTTT	TRBD1	TRBJ1-3	TRBV19	once
CASSSRTGGGSTGELFF	TGTGCCAGCAGCTCGAGGACGGGGGGGGGCTCCACCGGGGAGCTGTTTTTT	TRBD2	TRBJ2-2	TRBV7-2	.
CSVGLRGADTQYF	TGCAGCGTTGGTTTACGCGGGGCAGATACGCAGTATTTT	.	TRBJ2-3	TRBV29-1	.
CAPTGCGEQYF	TGCGCTCCCACGGGATGCGGCGAGCAGTACTTC	.	TRBJ2-7	TRBV23-1	few
CASNKRGQENEKLFF	TGTGCCAGCAATAAAAGGGGACAGGAAAATGAAAAACTGTTTTTT	TRBD1	TRBJ1-4	TRBV2	.
CASSPGTGQETQYF	TGTGCCAGCTCACCTGGGACAGGGCAAGAGACCCAGTACTTC	TRBD1	TRBJ2-5	TRBV18	.
CASSLSRGREEQFF	TGTGCCAGCAGCCTCTCGCGGGGGAGGGAAGAGCAGTTCTTC	TRBD2	TRBJ2-1	TRBV6-5	once
CASSRRQGSLGGPFF	TGTGCCAGCAGCCGACGACAGGGTAGTCTGGGTGGGCCTTTCTTT	TRBD1	TRBJ1-1	TRBV3-1/TRBV3-2	.
CASSFQLTGAGTEAFF	TGCGCCAGCAGCTTCCAATTGACAGGGGCGGGAACTGAAGCTTTCTTT	TRBD1	TRBJ1-1	TRBV5-1	.
CASSQSPPALGSLPYEQYF	TGTGCCAGCAGCCAATCCCCCCCGGCCCTCGGGTCCCTACCCTACGAGCAGTACTTC	.	TRBJ2-7	TRBV3-1/TRBV3-2	.
CASSQQDSGGAADTQYF	TGCGCCAGCAGTCAGCAGGATAGCGGGGGGGCAGCAGATACGCAGTATTTT	TRBD2	TRBJ2-3	TRBV23-1	many
CAISKTSGDETQYF	TGTGCCATCAGTAAGACTAGCGGGGATGAGACCCAGTACTTC	TRBD2	TRBJ2-5	TRBV10-3	.
CASSRGLAGWDEQFF	TGTGCCAGCAGCAGGGGGCTAGCGGGGTGGGATGAGCAGTTCTTC	TRBD2	TRBJ2-1	TRBV7-2	.
CASRTQGGVGGNTIYF	TGTGCCAGCAGAACGCAGGGCGGGGTAGGTGGAAACACCATATATTTT	.	TRBJ1-3	TRBV28	.
CASSTRATIDGYTF	TGTGCCAGCAGCACCAGGGCCACGATCGATGGCTACACCTTC	.	TRBJ1-2	TRBV7-2	.
CASSFNRADEQYF	TGTGCCAGCAGTTTCAACAGGGCCGACGAGCAGTACTTC	.	TRBJ2-7	TRBV12-3/TRBV12-4	few
CASSVWDRADLASNQPQHF	TGTGCCAGTAGTGTTTGGGACAGGGCGGACCTTGCTAGCAATCAGCCCCAGCATTTT	TRBD1	TRBJ1-5	TRBV19	once
CAIRANADTDTQYF	TGTGCCATCAGGGCTAACGCGGATACAGATACGCAGTATTTT	.	TRBJ2-3	TRBV10-3	few
CATCKGANEKLFF	TGTGCCACGTGTAAGGGGGCTAATGAAAAACTGTTTTTT	.	TRBJ1-4	TRBV10-3	once
CASGAGGQKDTQYF	TGCGCCAGCGGGGCGGGGGGGCAGAAGGATACGCAGTATTTT	TRBD2	TRBJ2-3	TRBV5-1	.
CASSPQTGYYGYTF	TGTGCCAGCAGCCCCCAAACAGGTTACTATGGCTACACCTTC	.	TRBJ1-2	TRBV7-2	few
CASSQLLAGLYNEQFF	TGTGCCAGCAGCCAGCTACTAGCGGGACTCTACAATGAGCAGTTCTTC	TRBD2	TRBJ2-1	TRBV3-1/TRBV3-2	.
CASSPPGGNNEQFF	TGTGCCAGCTCACCCCCGGGGGGGAACAATGAGCAGTTCTTC	TRBD2	TRBJ2-1	TRBV18	.
CASRTGGFSSYNEQFF	TGTGCCAGCAGAACAGGGGGCTTTAGCTCCTACAATGAGCAGTTCTTC	TRBD1	TRBJ2-1	TRBV28	.
CASSQGGQLGGAGANVLTF	TGTGCCAGCAGCCAAGGAGGGCAATTAGGGGGGGCGGGGGCCAACGTCCTGACTTTC	.	TRBJ2-6	TRBV3-1/TRBV3-2	.
CSAEWQGVETQYF	TGCAGCGCCGAGTGGCAGGGGGTGGAGACCCAGTACTTC	TRBD1	TRBJ2-5	TRBV29-1	.
CASSPESSYNSPLHF	TGTGCCAGCAGCCCCGAGAGCTCCTATAATTCACCCCTCCACTTT	.	TRBJ1-6	TRBV7-2	.
CASRPAGAAYNEQFF	TGTGCCAGCAGACCCGCGGGGGCCGCCTACAATGAGCAGTTCTTC	.	TRBJ2-1	TRBV7-2	once
CASSEPQETQYF	TGCGCCAGCAGCGAGCCCCAAGAGACCCAGTACTTC	.	TRBJ2-5	TRBV5-1	.
CASSSNVGLAGGGNEQFF	TGCGCCAGCAGCTCAAATGTGGGACTAGCGGGAGGGGGAAATGAGCAGTTCTTC	TRBD2	TRBJ2-1	TRBV5-1	.
CAWRRGTGDTGELFF	TGTGCCTGGAGGAGAGGGACAGGGGACACCGGGGAGCTGTTTTTT	TRBD1	TRBJ2-2	TRBV30	few
CASSLRQGVDQPQHF	TGTGCTAGCAGCTTAAGACAGGGTGTCGATCAGCCCCAGCATTTT	TRBD1	TRBJ1-5	TRBV7-7	.
CASSEIGRGTEYF	TGTGCCAGCAGTGAAATTGGCAGGGGGACTGAGTACTTC	.	TRBJ2-5	TRBV6-1	.
CASSGQGRTDTQYF	TGCGCCAGCTCCGGGCAGGGGCGCACAGATACGCAGTATTTT	.	TRBJ2-3	TRBV5-1	.
CASKEAGEVNEKLFF	TGTGCCAGCAAAGAGGCCGGGGAGGTTAATGAAAAACTGTTTTTT	.	TRBJ1-4	TRBV2	.
CASSGGTSGVSYEQYF	TGCGCCAGCAGCGGGGGGACTAGCGGGGTCTCCTACGAGCAGTACTTC	TRBD2	TRBJ2-7	TRBV5-1	.
CASSEYRQTGELFF	TGCGCCAGCAGTGAGTATAGACAGACCGGGGAGCTGTTTTTT	.	TRBJ2-2	TRBV10-2	.
CASSPRQGTNEKLFF	TGTGCCAGCTCACCTCGACAGGGAACTAATGAAAAACTGTTTTTT	TRBD1	TRBJ1-4	TRBV18	.
CATSSVRGETQYF	TGTGCCACCTCGTCCGTTCGGGGGGAGACCCAGTACTTC	.	TRBJ2-5	TRBV10-3	once
CATSDPGRSADTQYF	TGTGCCACCAGTGATCCGGGTAGGTCCGCAGATACGCAGTATTTT	.	TRBJ2-3	TRBV24-1	few
CASRFPGGNTEAFF	TGTGCCAGCAGATTCCCCGGAGGGAACACTGAAGCTTTCTTT	.	TRBJ1-1	TRBV28	.
CASSRGQGVNTEAFF	TGTGCCAGCAGTCGCGGACAGGGGGTGAACACTGAAGCTTTCTTT	TRBD1	TRBJ1-1	TRBV6-5	.
CASGPGTGNVDEQFF	TGTGCTAGTGGTCCCGGGACAGGGAATGTAGATGAGCAGTTCTTC	TRBD1	TRBJ2-1	TRBV12-5	.
CSHRREDNEQFF	TGCAGCCATAGGCGGGAGGACAATGAGCAGTTCTTC	TRBD2	TRBJ2-1	TRBV29-1	.
CASSLGYRGREQFF	TGTGCCAGCAGCTTAGGGTACAGGGGACGCGAGCAGTTCTTC	TRBD1	TRBJ2-1	TRBV7-6	few
CASSLREDTQYF	TGTGCCAGCAGCCTCCGGGAAGATACGCAGTATTTT	.	TRBJ2-3	TRBV9	few
CASSPRQGGRNHTQYF	TGTGCCAGCAGCCCGCGACAGGGCGGGAGGAATCATACGCAGTATTTT	.	TRBJ2-3	TRBV11-3	few
CASSGERGSNQPQHF	TGTGCCAGCAGCGGCGAGAGGGGGAGCAATCAGCCCCAGCATTTT	.	TRBJ1-5	TRBV5-5	.
CASSPTRRDEKLFF	TGTGCCAGCAGCCCAACTAGGCGGGACGAAAAACTGTTTTTT	.	TRBJ1-4	TRBV6-5	.
CASSPSWTPGGNSPLHF	TGTGCCAGCAGCCCCTCTTGGACCCCGGGGGGCAATTCACCCCTCCACTTT	.	TRBJ1-6	TRBV11-3	.
CASSLGRGQNEQFF	TGCGCCAGCAGCTTGGGCAGGGGCCAGAATGAGCAGTTCTTC	.	TRBJ2-1	TRBV5-1	.
CASSFGTGGYGYTF	TGCGCCAGCAGCTTTGGGACAGGGGGCTATGGCTACACCTTC	TRBD1	TRBJ1-2	TRBV5-1	.